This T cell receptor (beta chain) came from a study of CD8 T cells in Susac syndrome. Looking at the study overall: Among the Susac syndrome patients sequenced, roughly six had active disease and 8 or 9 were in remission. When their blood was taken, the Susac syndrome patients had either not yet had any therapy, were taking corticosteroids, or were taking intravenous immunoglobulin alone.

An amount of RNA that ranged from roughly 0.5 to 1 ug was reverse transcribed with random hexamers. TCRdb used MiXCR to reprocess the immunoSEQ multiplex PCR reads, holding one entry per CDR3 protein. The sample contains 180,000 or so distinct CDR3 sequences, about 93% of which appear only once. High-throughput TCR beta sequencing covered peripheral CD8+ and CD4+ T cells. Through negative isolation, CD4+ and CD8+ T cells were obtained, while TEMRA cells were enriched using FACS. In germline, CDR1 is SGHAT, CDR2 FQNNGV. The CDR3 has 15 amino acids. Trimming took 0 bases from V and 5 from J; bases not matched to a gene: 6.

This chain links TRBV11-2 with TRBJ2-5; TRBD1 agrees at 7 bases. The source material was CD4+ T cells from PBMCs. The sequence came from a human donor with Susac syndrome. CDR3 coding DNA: TGTGCCAGCAGCTTAGATCCAGGGGGTATGGAGACCCAGTACTTC. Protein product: CASSLDPGGMETQYF.